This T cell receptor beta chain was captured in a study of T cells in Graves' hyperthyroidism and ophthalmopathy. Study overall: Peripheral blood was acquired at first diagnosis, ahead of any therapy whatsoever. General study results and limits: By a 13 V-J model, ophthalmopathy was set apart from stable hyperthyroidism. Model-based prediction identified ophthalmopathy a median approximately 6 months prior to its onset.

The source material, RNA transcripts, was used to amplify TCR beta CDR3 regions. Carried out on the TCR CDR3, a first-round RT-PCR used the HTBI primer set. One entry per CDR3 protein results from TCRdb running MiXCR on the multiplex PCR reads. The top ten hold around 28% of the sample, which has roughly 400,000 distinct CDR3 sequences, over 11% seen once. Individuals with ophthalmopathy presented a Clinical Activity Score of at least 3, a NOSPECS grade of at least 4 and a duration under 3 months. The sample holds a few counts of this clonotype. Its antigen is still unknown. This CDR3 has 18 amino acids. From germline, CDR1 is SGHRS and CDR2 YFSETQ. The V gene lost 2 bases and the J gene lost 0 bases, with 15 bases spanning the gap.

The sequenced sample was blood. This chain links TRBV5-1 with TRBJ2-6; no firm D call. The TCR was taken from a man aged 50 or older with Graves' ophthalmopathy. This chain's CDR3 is CASSFDPLGSSGANVLTF. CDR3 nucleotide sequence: TGCGCCAGCAGCTTTGACCCGCTGGGAAGCTCTGGGGCCAACGTCCTGACTTTC.